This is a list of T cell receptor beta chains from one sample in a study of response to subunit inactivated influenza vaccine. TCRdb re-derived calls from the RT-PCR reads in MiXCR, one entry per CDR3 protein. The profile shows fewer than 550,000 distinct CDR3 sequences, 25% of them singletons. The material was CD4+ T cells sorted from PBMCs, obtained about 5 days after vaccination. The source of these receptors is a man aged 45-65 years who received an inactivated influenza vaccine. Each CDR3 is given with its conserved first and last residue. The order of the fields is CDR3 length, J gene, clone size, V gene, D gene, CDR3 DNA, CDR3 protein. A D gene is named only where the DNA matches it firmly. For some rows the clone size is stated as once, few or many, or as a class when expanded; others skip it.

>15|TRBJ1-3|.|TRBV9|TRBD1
TGTGCCAGCAGCCGGGACAGGCGTAGTGGAAACACCATATATTTT
CASSRDRRSGNTIYF
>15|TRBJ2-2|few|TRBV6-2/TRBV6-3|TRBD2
TGTGCCAGCAGCCTAGAGGGACTAGCGGGAGGGGAGCTGTTTTTT
CASSLEGLAGGELFF
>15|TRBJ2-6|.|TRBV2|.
TGTGCCAGCAGTGTTGGGTTCTCTGGGGCCAACGTCCTGACTTTC
CASSVGFSGANVLTF
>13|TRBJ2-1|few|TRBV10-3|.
TGTGCCATCAGTGAGTCAGCGGTACATGAGCAGTTCTTC
CAISESAVHEQFF
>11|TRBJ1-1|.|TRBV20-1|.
TGCAGTGCTAGTGCTCCACCTGAAGCTTTCTTT
CSASAPPEAFF
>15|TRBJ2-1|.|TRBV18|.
TGTGCCAGCTCACGCGACTGGGCCTCCTACAATGAGCAGTTCTTC
CASSRDWASYNEQFF
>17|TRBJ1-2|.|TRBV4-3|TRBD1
TGCGCCAGCAGCCAGTGGACAGGGGGGACGGGTCTCTATGGCTACACCTTC
CASSQWTGGTGLYGYTF
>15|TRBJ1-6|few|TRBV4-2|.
TGTGCCAGCAGCCAGGGCAACTCCTATAATTCACCCCTCCACTTT
CASSQGNSYNSPLHF
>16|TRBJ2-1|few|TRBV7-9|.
TGTGCCAGCAGCTTTGATACAGGAGCCGGATACAATGAGCAGTTCTTC
CASSFDTGAGYNEQFF
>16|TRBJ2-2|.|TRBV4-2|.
TGTGCCAGCAGCCACATACTGGGCAAGAACACCGGGGAGCTGTTTTTT
CASSHILGKNTGELFF
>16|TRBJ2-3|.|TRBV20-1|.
TGCAGTGCTAATAGGGGTAGCGGCGACAACACAGATACGCAGTATTTT
CSANRGSGDNTDTQYF
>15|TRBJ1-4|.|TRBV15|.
TGTGCCACCAGCAGTTACGAAGGGGAGGCTGAAAAACTGTTTTTT
CATSSYEGEAEKLFF
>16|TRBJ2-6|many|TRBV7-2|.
TGTGCCAGCAGCCCCCAAGTTAGATCTGGGGCCAACGTCCTGACTTTC
CASSPQVRSGANVLTF
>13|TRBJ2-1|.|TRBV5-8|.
TGTGCCAGCAGCTTGGAGGGGACACGGCGGCAGTTCTTC
CASSLEGTRRQFF
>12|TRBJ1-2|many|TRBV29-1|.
TGCAGCGTTGGGGGGGGGGGCTATGGCTACACCTTC
CSVGGGGYGYTF
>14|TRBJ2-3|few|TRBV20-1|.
TGCAGTGCTAGAATCCGGGGCAGCACAGATACGCAGTATTTT
CSARIRGSTDTQYF
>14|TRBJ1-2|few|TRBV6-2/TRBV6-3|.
TGTGCCACTACCTACTCGACGATGGGATATGGCTACACCTTC
CATTYSTMGYGYTF
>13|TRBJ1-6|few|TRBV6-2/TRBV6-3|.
TGTGCCAGCAAGTGGGACCGGGGGTCACCCCTCCACTTT
CASKWDRGSPLHF
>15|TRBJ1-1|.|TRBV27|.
TGTGCCAGCAGTTTATCGGGGGGGGTAGGCACTGAAGCTTTCTTT
CASSLSGGVGTEAFF
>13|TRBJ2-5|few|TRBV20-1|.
TGCAGTGCTGGGGGAACTACTTTGGGGACCCAGTACTTC
CSAGGTTLGTQYF
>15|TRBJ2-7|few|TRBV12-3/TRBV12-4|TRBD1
TGTGCCAGCAGTAAGCGAGGGGGCGCGGGTCTCGAGCAGTACTTC
CASSKRGGAGLEQYF
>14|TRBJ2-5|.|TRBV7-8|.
TGTGCCAGCAGCTTACCACACAGAAAAGAGACCCAGTACTTC
CASSLPHRKETQYF
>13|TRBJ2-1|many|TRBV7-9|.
TGTGCCAGCTCCTTATCCTCCTACAATGAGCAGTTCTTC
CASSLSSYNEQFF
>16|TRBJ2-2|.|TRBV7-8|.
TGTGCCAGCAGCTCGGAGGGGGGACATCTGACCGGGGAGCTGTTTTTT
CASSSEGGHLTGELFF
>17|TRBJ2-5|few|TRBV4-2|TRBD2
TGTGCCAGCAGCCAAGAAGCGGGGGGGCTCTCGCCGTGGTCCCAGTACTTC
CASSQEAGGLSPWSQYF
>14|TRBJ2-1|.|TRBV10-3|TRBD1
TGTGCCATCAGTGCCGGGACAGGGGTCAATGAGCAGTTCTTC
CAISAGTGVNEQFF
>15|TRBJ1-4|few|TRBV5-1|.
TGCGCCAGCAGCTTGAACAAGGGGGAGAATGAAAAACTGTTTTTT
CASSLNKGENEKLFF
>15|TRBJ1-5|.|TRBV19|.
TGTGCCAGTAGTGCTTCAGGGGCGGGCAATCAGCCCCAGCATTTT
CASSASGAGNQPQHF
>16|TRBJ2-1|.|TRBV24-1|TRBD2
TGTGCCACCAGTGATTTGCATGGCGGGGGGTACAATGAGCAGTTCTTC
CATSDLHGGGYNEQFF
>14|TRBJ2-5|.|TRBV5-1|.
TGCGCCAGTAATTCCGGGACATTACAAGAGACCCAGTACTTC
CASNSGTLQETQYF
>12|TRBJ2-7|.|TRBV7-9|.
TGTGCCAGCAGCTCTAGCGCCTACGAGCAGTACTTC
CASSSSAYEQYF
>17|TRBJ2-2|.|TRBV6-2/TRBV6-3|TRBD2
TGTGCCAGCAGTTTATACAAGACTAGCGGGAGAACCGGGGAGCTGTTTTTT
CASSLYKTSGRTGELFF
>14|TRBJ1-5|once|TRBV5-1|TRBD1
TGCGCCAGCAGCTTCGGGACAGAAGGCCAGCCCCAGCATTTT
CASSFGTEGQPQHF
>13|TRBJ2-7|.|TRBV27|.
TGTGCCAGCAGTCGATTCGGAGCCTACGAGCAGTACTTC
CASSRFGAYEQYF
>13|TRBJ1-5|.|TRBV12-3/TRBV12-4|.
TGTGCCAGCAGTTCCCACGGAAATCAGCCCCAGCATTTT
CASSSHGNQPQHF
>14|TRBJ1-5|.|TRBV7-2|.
TGTGCCAGCAGCTTACGCCAGGGTGGACAGCCCCAGCATTTT
CASSLRQGGQPQHF
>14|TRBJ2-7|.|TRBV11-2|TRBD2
TGTGCCAGCAGCTTTACTAGCGGCGGCTACGAGCAGTACTTC
CASSFTSGGYEQYF
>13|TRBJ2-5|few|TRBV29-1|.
TGCAGCGTCGAAAAGACAGACCCTAGGACCCAGTACTTC
CSVEKTDPRTQYF
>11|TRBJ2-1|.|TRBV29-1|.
TGCAGCGGGCGGGTCTACAATGAGCAGTTCTTC
CSGRVYNEQFF
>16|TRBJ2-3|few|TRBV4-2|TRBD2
TGTGCCAGCAGCCCAGGACTAGCGGGGAAGGTAGATACGCAGTATTTT
CASSPGLAGKVDTQYF
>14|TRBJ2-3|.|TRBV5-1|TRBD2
TGCGCCAGCAGCTTATCCGGCGGGAGCCATACGCAGTATTTT
CASSLSGGSHTQYF
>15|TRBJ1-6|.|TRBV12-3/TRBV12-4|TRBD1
TGTGCCAGCAGTTGGACAGGGGGCGTAAATTCACCCCTCCACTTT
CASSWTGGVNSPLHF
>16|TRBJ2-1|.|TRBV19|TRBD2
TGTGCCAGTAGTATCCTAAGCGGGAGCGGCTACAATGAGCAGTTCTTC
CASSILSGSGYNEQFF
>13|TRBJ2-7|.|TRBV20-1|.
TGCAGTGCTACCTCCCGGGGGGCTTACGAGCAGTACTTC
CSATSRGAYEQYF
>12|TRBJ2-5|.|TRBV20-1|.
TGCAGTGCTAGTACGGGGGAAGAGACCCAGTACTTC
CSASTGEETQYF